The clone carrying this TCR beta chain occurred many times. This specimen belongs to a study of metastatic and nonmetastatic thyroid tumors. TCRdb recomputed clones from the PCR reads via MiXCR. The top ten hold 9% to 10% of the sample, which has fewer than 20,000 clones, 30% to 40% seen once. The V end was cut by 3 bases, the J end by 2 bases, with 7 bases between. This CDR3 is built from 13 residues. Looked up from germline, CDR1 is MNHEY and CDR2 is SVGAGI. Each patient went into thyroid surgery without having received any treatment. The sequencing input was tumor tissue. The TCR comes from a male donor with papillary thyroid cancer or a benign thyroid nodule (not recorded which). Some clones in this sample may be carry-over from other donors' samples. The rearrangement joins TRBV6-5 to TRBJ2-5; D is unclear. CDR3 nucleotides: TGTGCCAGCAGTTATAAGGAGCAAGAGACCCAGTACTTC. This codes for CASSYKEQETQYF.